The next 20 T cell receptor beta chains were all read from a single sample in a study of early T cells in non-severe SARS-CoV-2 infection. TCRdb itself ran the 5' RACE reads through MiXCR, one entry per CDR3 protein. This sample has 30,000 to 35,000 distinct CDR3 sequences, with 6% to 7% found just once. Sequencing used whole blood. These receptors originate from an adult who was a healthcare worker with PCR-confirmed SARS-CoV-2 infection or an uninfected control (not recorded which).

This clonotype was detected ten times or more. The chain employs TRBV5-6 and TRBJ2-5, with 12 bases that match TRBD1. CDR3 length: 16 residues. Germline CDR1 and CDR2: SGHDT and YYEEEE. The V gene end was trimmed by 4 bases and the J gene end by 5 bases; junction bases not matched to a gene: 9. CDR3 residues: CASSPAGTGGMETQYF. CDR3 bases: TGTGCCAGCAGCCCCGCAGGGACAGGGGGCATGGAGACCCAGTACTTC.

This clonotype has a handful of counts. V is TRBV6-6 and J is TRBJ2-1; the D gene is possibly TRBD1 (6 bases). Germline CDR1 MNHNY, CDR2 SVGAGI (reference sequence). V was trimmed by 5 bases and J by 5 bases, leaving 25 bases between them. The CDR3 totals 18 residues. This chain's CDR3 is CASSTNSKQGAYNNEQFF. The CDR3, as DNA: TGTGCCAGCAGTACGAATTCCAAACAGGGCGCGTACAACAATGAGCAGTTCTTC.

V gene TRBV2 combines with J gene TRBJ2-3; D perhaps matches TRBD2 (6 bases). The germline CDR1 and CDR2 sequences are SNHLY and FYNNEI. Trimming shortened V by 3 bases and J by 2 bases, and 12 bases separated the two germline ends. CDR3 length: 15 residues. The CDR3 DNA reads TGTGCCAGCAGTGAGGGCGGGGTACCCACAGATACGCAGTATTTT. The encoded protein is CASSEGGVPTDTQYF.

This clonotype was seen ten or more times. This sequence joins TRBV11-2 and TRBJ2-4; the match to TRBD1 covers 8 bases. Germline lookup yields CDR1 SGHAT and CDR2 FQNNGV. This CDR3 has 15 amino acids. V shed 5 bases, J shed 3 bases, and the junction held 6 bases outside the gene matches. The CDR3 DNA is TGTGCCAGCAGCCAAACTACAGGGGGCAAAAACATTCAGTACTTC. This encodes CASSQTTGGKNIQYF.

CDR3 region: CASSATGGGMGNTIYF. The CDR3 region has the DNA TGTGCCAGCAGCGCTACAGGGGGCGGAATGGGAAACACCATATATTTT. The chain combines TRBV9 with TRBJ1-3; 9 nucleotides match TRBD1. The ends lost 3 bases at V and 4 bases at J; junction bases unmatched: 8. The length of the CDR3 is 16 residues. Germline-derived CDR1 and CDR2 are SGDLS and YYNGEE. Combining the CDR3 with reference TRBV9 and TRBJ1-3 gives the whole variable domain DSGVTQTPKHLITATGQRVTLRCSPRSGDLSVYWYQQSLDQGLQFLIQYYNGEERAKGNILERFSAQQFPDLHSELNLSSLELGDSALYFCASSATGGGMGNTIYFGEGSWLTVV.

In its sample, this clonotype was seen a few times. The chain has TRBV12-3 or TRBV12-4 and TRBJ1-3; D remains ambiguous. This CDR3 comprises 15 residues. Deletions cut 4 bases from V and 4 bases from J, with 14 bases between. The CDR3 reads CASSWRRFAGNTIYF. CDR3 DNA sequence: TGTGCCAGCAGTTGGAGGAGGTTCGCGGGAAACACCATATATTTT.

This clonotype appeared many times. This sequence joins TRBV12-3 or TRBV12-4 and TRBJ1-3; D is perhaps TRBD1 (6 bases). This CDR3 is 15 amino acids long. Trimming left V 2 bases short and J 4 bases short, with 12 bases between. The DNA for the CDR3 is TGTGCCAGCAGTTTACGGGGGGCGGAGGGAAACACCATATATTTT. Encoded protein: CASSLRGAEGNTIYF.

This clonotype has a count of ten or more. The V and J genes are TRBV9 and TRBJ2-2; D perhaps matches TRBD1 (5 bases). V lost 5 bases and J lost 5, with 16 bases in between. The CDR3 is 15 residues long. Per germline, CDR1 SGDLS and CDR2 YYNGEE. Here the CDR3 reads CASSFTQGTTGELFF. DNA for the CDR3: TGTGCCAGCAGTTTTACGCAGGGTACAACCGGGGAGCTGTTTTTT.

V is TRBV18 and J is TRBJ2-7; possibly TRBD2 for D (5 bases). CDR3 length: 15 amino acids. Germline CDR1 and CDR2: KGHSH and LQKENI. Trimming removed 1 base from V and 6 bases from J, with 16 bases in between. The CDR3 reads CASSPQGAGGPEQYF. The CDR3 DNA follows: TGTGCCAGCTCACCACAGGGAGCAGGTGGACCCGAGCAGTACTTC.

This chain uses TRBV6-1 with TRBJ2-6; either TRBD1 or TRBD2 may fit D (5 bases each). CDR1 and CDR2 from the germline V gene are MNHNS and SASEGT. The CDR3 length is 20 residues. The ends were cut back, 1 base at V and 4 bases at J, with 23 bases in the middle. CDR3 in amino acids: CASSEEAAAIRGPGANVLTF. CDR3 bases: TGTGCCAGCAGTGAAGAAGCTGCCGCGATTAGGGGACCCGGGGCCAACGTCCTGACTTTC.

This clonotype came up many times. The V and J genes are TRBV28 and TRBJ1-3; D is uncertain. Trimming removed 9 bases at V and 1 base at J, with 4 bases between. Germline V gives CDR1 MDHEN, CDR2 SYDVKM. This CDR3 has 11 amino acids. In DNA, the CDR3 is TGTGCCAGTTCTTCTGGAAACACCATATATTTT. This sequence encodes CASSSGNTIYF.

This clonotype has only a few counts. This chain links TRBV11-2 with TRBJ1-4; D is ambiguous. Germline values: CDR1 SGHAT, CDR2 FQNNGV. The CDR3 consists of 13 residues. The V and J ends lost 1 base and 7 bases respectively, with 7 bases between them. CDR3 nucleotide sequence: TGTGCCAGCAGCTTAGCAGGAAGTGAAAAACTGTTTTTT. Translated: CASSLAGSEKLFF.

As DNA, the CDR3 is TGTGCCAGCAGTCTAGCGTCCCGAACAGATACGCAGTATTTT. It encodes CASSLASRTDTQYF. The V and J genes are TRBV2 and TRBJ2-3; tentative D call: TRBD2 (6 bases). With 5 bases removed from V and 3 bases from J, the gap between germline ends came to 12 bases. Looked up from germline, CDR1 is SNHLY and CDR2 is FYNNEI. This CDR3 has 14 amino acids. Full variable domain (remainder filled in from reference TRBV2 and TRBJ2-3): EPEVTQTPSHQVTQMGQEVILRCVPISNHLYFYWYRQILGQKVEFLVSFYNNEISEKSEIFDDQFSVERPDGSNFTLKIRSTKLEDSAMYFCASSLASRTDTQYFGPGTRLTVL.

This clonotype was found many times. The chain is built from TRBV6-2 or TRBV6-3 and TRBJ2-3, with 11 bases fitting TRBD2. The J segment lost 4 bases and the V segment lost 6 bases, leaving 3 bases of the junction unmatched. Germline V CDR1 and CDR2: MNHEY, SVGEGT. CDR3 length: 14 residues. In DNA, the CDR3 is TGTGCCAGCAGAACTAGCGGGGGAGCAGATACGCAGTATTTT. It codes for CASRTSGGADTQYF.

The chain couples TRBV3-1 to TRBJ2-7, with D hard to call. There are 11 residues in the CDR3. Germline V gene sequence: CDR1 LGHDT, CDR2 YNNKEL (reference sequence). V was clipped by 3 bases and J by 0 bases, with 0 bases between them. CDR3 DNA: TGTGCCAGCAGCCACTCCTACGAGCAGTACTTC. This codes for CASSHSYEQYF.

This clonotype was seen repeatedly, ten times or more. This chain links TRBV18 with TRBJ2-3, with D perhaps matching TRBD1 (5 bases). This CDR3 has 15 amino acids. Deletions cut 3 bases from V and 0 bases from J, with 10 bases between. Germline V gene lookup returns CDR1 KGHSH and CDR2 LQKENI. CDR3 residues: CASSPQGSSTDTQYF. For the CDR3, the DNA is TGTGCCAGCTCACCTCAGGGATCTAGCACAGATACGCAGTATTTT. Filled out from reference TRBV18 and TRBJ2-3, the complete variable domain reads NAGVMQNPRHLVRRRGQEARLRCSPMKGHSHVYWYRQLPEEGLKFMVYLQKENIIDESGMPKERFSAEFPKEGPSILRIQQVVRGDSAAYFCASSPQGSSTDTQYFGPGTRLTVL.

For this clonotype: Compared with germline, one end of the junction differs, possibly owing to a read error. The chain uses TRBV6-6 and TRBJ1-4, with 9 bases matching TRBD1. Germline values: CDR1 MNHNY, CDR2 SVGAGI (reference sequence). The CDR3 is made up of 16 amino acids. DNA for the CDR3: TGTGCCAGCTGTTACCCTACAGGGGGCCTCAATGAAAAACTGTTTTTT. Its translation is CASCYPTGGLNEKLFF.

The V call is TRBV7-9, the J call TRBJ2-3, with D uncertain. Trimming stripped 4 bases from V and 0 bases from J, with 5 bases between. Germline V gives CDR1 SEHNR, CDR2 FQNEAQ (reference sequence). The CDR3 consists of 13 residues. CDR3 loop: CASSSTSTDTQYF. CDR3 DNA sequence: TGTGCCAGCAGCTCTACTAGCACAGATACGCAGTATTTT.

This clonotype came up many times. The chain employs TRBV28 and TRBJ1-2, with a weak D call TRBD1 (6 bases). V gave up 5 bases and J gave up 6 bases, with 16 bases separating them. This CDR3 is built from 14 residues. Germline V CDR1 and CDR2: MDHEN, SYDVKM. The CDR3 DNA reads as TGTGCCAGCAGTGCATCCGGGACATTCCATGGCTACACCTTC. Translated, it gives CASSASGTFHGYTF.

This clonotype was seen at least ten times. The chain employs TRBV2 and TRBJ2-7, with no clear D. The V gene lost 0 bases and the J gene lost 4 bases, with 19 bases spanning the gap. The CDR3 runs 17 residues. Germline lookup yields CDR1 SNHLY and CDR2 FYNNEI. CDR3 region: CASSEALGNRSPYEQYF. The CDR3, as DNA: TGTGCCAGCAGTGAAGCGCTTGGCAACCGTTCTCCTTACGAGCAGTACTTC.